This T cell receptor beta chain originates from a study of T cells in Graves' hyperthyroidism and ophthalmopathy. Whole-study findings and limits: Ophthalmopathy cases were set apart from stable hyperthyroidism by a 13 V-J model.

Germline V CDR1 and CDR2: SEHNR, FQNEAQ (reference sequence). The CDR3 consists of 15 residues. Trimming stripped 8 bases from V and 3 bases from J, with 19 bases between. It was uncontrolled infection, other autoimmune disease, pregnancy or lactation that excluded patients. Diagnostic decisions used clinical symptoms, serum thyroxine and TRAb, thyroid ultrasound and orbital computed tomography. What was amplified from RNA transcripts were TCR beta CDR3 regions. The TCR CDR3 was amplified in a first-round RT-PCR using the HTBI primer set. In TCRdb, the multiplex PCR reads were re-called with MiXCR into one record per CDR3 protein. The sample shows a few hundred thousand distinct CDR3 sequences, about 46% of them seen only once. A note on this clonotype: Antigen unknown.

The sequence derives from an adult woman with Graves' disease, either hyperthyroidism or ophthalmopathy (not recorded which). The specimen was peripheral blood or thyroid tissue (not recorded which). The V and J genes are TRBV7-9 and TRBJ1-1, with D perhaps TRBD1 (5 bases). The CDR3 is CASCATVGAYTEAFF. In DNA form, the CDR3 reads TGTGCCAGCTGCGCGACGGTTGGGGCCTACACTGAAGCTTTCTTT.